The clone carrying this TCR beta chain was observed a few times. What it recognizes is unknown. The source of the sample is a study of cytomegalovirus exposure and HLA in healthy donors. Study conclusions and caveats: Later on, a genetic analysis was performed. It linked a missense variant in DCLRE1C with V- and J-gene trimming of TCR beta.

The germline V gene encodes CDR1 LGHNA and CDR2 YSLEER. The V end was cut by 0 bases, the J end by 0 bases, with 5 bases between. The CDR3 contains 14 residues. The PCR ran on 60 Vbeta and 13 Jbeta primers. The table came from immunoSEQ multiplex PCR; TCRdb's copy has only in-frame clones and leaves some out. The sample includes roughly 150,000 clones, around 10% of them seen just once. This chain uses TRBV4-3 with TRBJ1-1; D unclear. The receptor's source is a male donor in good health and CMV-seronegative. Material: PBMCs. The CDR3 loop reads CASSQDSMNTEAFF. In DNA form, the CDR3 reads TGCGCCAGCAGCCAAGATTCCATGAACACTGAAGCTTTCTTT.